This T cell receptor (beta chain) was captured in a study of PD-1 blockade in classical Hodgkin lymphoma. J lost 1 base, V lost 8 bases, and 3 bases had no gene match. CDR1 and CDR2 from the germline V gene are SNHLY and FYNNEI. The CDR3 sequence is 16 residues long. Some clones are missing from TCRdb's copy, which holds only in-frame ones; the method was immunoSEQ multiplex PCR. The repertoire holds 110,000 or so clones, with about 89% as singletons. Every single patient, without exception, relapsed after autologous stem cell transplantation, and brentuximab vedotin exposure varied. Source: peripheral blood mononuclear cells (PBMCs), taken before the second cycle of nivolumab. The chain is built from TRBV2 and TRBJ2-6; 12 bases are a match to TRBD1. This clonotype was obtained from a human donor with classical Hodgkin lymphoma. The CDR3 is CASRDRGPSGANVLTF. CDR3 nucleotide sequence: TGTGCCAGCCGGGACAGGGGGCCTTCTGGGGCCAACGTCCTGACTTTC.